The rows below give T cell receptor beta chains drawn from one sample of a study of blood T cell repertoires in COVID-19. Produced via immunoSEQ multiplex PCR; TCRdb's table is partial and in-frame only. The sample carries 60,000 to 75,000 clones, approximately 85% recorded once. Source material: peripheral blood. Receptor source: a human donor in a cohort sampled during active COVID-19. CDR3s include the opening cysteine and the closing phenylalanine or tryptophan. A D gene is named only where the DNA matches it firmly. Some rows have no size entry. The others give once, few or many, or a class for an expanded clone.

V gene: TRBV10-3
D gene: -
J gene: TRBJ2-1
clone size: -
CDR3 DNA: TGTGCCATCAGTGAACAGAGCTCCTACAATGAGCAGTTCTTC
CDR3 protein: CAISEQSSYNEQFF

V gene: TRBV3-1/TRBV3-2
D gene: -
J gene: TRBJ1-2
clone size: -
CDR3 DNA: TGTGCCAGCAGCCAAGAGCGGTTTGGCTACACCTTC
CDR3 protein: CASSQERFGYTF

V gene: TRBV5-1
D gene: -
J gene: TRBJ2-5
clone size: -
CDR3 DNA: TGCGCCAGCAGCTATGACGGTACAGGACAAGAGACCCAGTACTTC
CDR3 protein: CASSYDGTGQETQYF

V gene: TRBV5-4
D gene: -
J gene: TRBJ2-1
clone size: -
CDR3 DNA: TGTGCCAGCAGCTTACCGTCTCGGAGTGAGCAGTTCTTC
CDR3 protein: CASSLPSRSEQFF

V gene: TRBV5-8
D gene: -
J gene: TRBJ1-1
clone size: -
CDR3 DNA: TGTGCCAGCAGCTTGTTCGGAGGGACTGAAGCTTTCTTT
CDR3 protein: CASSLFGGTEAFF

V gene: TRBV5-4
D gene: -
J gene: TRBJ2-7
clone size: -
CDR3 DNA: TGTGCCAGCAGCTTGGTGCGCGGATCCTCGGACGAGCAGTACTTC
CDR3 protein: CASSLVRGSSDEQYF

V gene: TRBV7-2
D gene: -
J gene: TRBJ1-2
clone size: -
CDR3 DNA: TGTGCCAGCAGCCTAGGACGGGTTGATGGCTACACCTTC
CDR3 protein: CASSLGRVDGYTF

V gene: TRBV10-3
D gene: TRBD2
J gene: TRBJ2-1
clone size: -
CDR3 DNA: TGTGCCATCAGTGAGTTGTGGGCGGGGGGGCCAAATGAGCAGTTCTTC
CDR3 protein: CAISELWAGGPNEQFF

V gene: TRBV29-1
D gene: TRBD1
J gene: TRBJ1-1
clone size: -
CDR3 DNA: TGCAGCGTTGGCCAGGGGGCGGCTGAAGCTTTCTTT
CDR3 protein: CSVGQGAAEAFF

V gene: TRBV11-2
D gene: TRBD2
J gene: TRBJ2-5
clone size: -
CDR3 DNA: TGTGCCAGCACCGCCAGATGGAGAGCGGGGCAAGAGACCCAGTACTTC
CDR3 protein: CASTARWRAGQETQYF

V gene: TRBV5-1
D gene: TRBD2
J gene: TRBJ2-1
clone size: few
CDR3 DNA: TGCGCCAGCAGCTTGGCCCCGGCTAGCGGGGCATACAATGAGCAGTTCTTC
CDR3 protein: CASSLAPASGAYNEQFF

V gene: TRBV27
D gene: TRBD1
J gene: TRBJ1-6
clone size: few
CDR3 DNA: TGTGCCAGCAGTTGGGTGGGCAGGGGGCATTCACCCCTCCACTTT
CDR3 protein: CASSWVGRGHSPLHF

V gene: TRBV5-6
D gene: TRBD1
J gene: TRBJ2-1
clone size: -
CDR3 DNA: TGTGCCAGCAGCAGGGCCAACAGGGGGCAGTTCTTC
CDR3 protein: CASSRANRGQFF

V gene: TRBV5-4
D gene: TRBD1
J gene: TRBJ2-2
clone size: many
CDR3 DNA: TGTGCCAGCAGCAATGTCCGGGGACAGGGGATCTCCGGGGAGCTGTTTTTT
CDR3 protein: CASSNVRGQGISGELFF

V gene: TRBV19
D gene: -
J gene: TRBJ2-2
clone size: -
CDR3 DNA: TGTGCCAGTAGTATTGGGCCAAACACCGGGGAGCTGTTTTTT
CDR3 protein: CASSIGPNTGELFF

V gene: TRBV18
D gene: TRBD1
J gene: TRBJ1-2
clone size: -
CDR3 DNA: TGTGCCAGCTCACCACCTGGAACAGGGGGCGCATGGGGTGGCTACACCTTC
CDR3 protein: CASSPPGTGGAWGGYTF

V gene: TRBV7-3
D gene: TRBD2
J gene: TRBJ2-3
clone size: -
CDR3 DNA: TGTGCCAGCAGCTTAGGGACTAGTCCTAATACGCAGTATTTT
CDR3 protein: CASSLGTSPNTQYF

V gene: TRBV19
D gene: TRBD2
J gene: TRBJ2-7
clone size: -
CDR3 DNA: TGTGCCAGTAGTCTACTAGCGGGACCCTACGAGCAGTACTTC
CDR3 protein: CASSLLAGPYEQYF

V gene: TRBV19
D gene: -
J gene: TRBJ1-2
clone size: once
CDR3 DNA: TGTGCCAGTAGTATAGGGCCTTTTAACTATGGCTACACCTTC
CDR3 protein: CASSIGPFNYGYTF

V gene: TRBV9
D gene: -
J gene: TRBJ2-7
clone size: -
CDR3 DNA: TGTGCCAGCAGCGCACGCCGGGACTTTAGCTCCTACGAGCAGTACTTC
CDR3 protein: CASSARRDFSSYEQYF

V gene: TRBV28
D gene: TRBD1
J gene: TRBJ2-3
clone size: -
CDR3 DNA: TGTGCCAGCCATCAAGGGGGCCGGGCGCAAATCACAGATACGCAGTATTTT
CDR3 protein: CASHQGGRAQITDTQYF

V gene: TRBV28
D gene: -
J gene: TRBJ1-5
clone size: -
CDR3 DNA: TGTGCCAGCAGAACAGCCAATCAGCCCCAGCATTTT
CDR3 protein: CASRTANQPQHF

V gene: TRBV9
D gene: TRBD1
J gene: TRBJ1-2
clone size: -
CDR3 DNA: TGTGCCAGCAGCGCAGACAGGGCCTATGGCTACACCTTC
CDR3 protein: CASSADRAYGYTF

V gene: TRBV19
D gene: -
J gene: TRBJ2-3
clone size: -
CDR3 DNA: TGTGCCAGTAGAACTGGTGGGGCTAGCACAGATACGCAGTATTTT
CDR3 protein: CASRTGGASTDTQYF

V gene: TRBV19
D gene: -
J gene: TRBJ2-6
clone size: -
CDR3 DNA: TGTGCCAGTAGTATCCCTCTGAGCTCTGGGGCCAACGTCCTGACTTTC
CDR3 protein: CASSIPLSSGANVLTF

V gene: TRBV27
D gene: TRBD1
J gene: TRBJ2-1
clone size: -
CDR3 DNA: TGTGCCAGCAGGCCAGGGGGAAAGAACAATGAGCAGTTCTTC
CDR3 protein: CASRPGGKNNEQFF

V gene: TRBV4-1
D gene: -
J gene: TRBJ2-3
clone size: few
CDR3 DNA: TGCGCCAGCAGCCAAGTGATTAGCGCGGATACGCAGTATTTT
CDR3 protein: CASSQVISADTQYF

V gene: TRBV18
D gene: -
J gene: TRBJ2-7
clone size: -
CDR3 DNA: TGTGCCAGCTCACCAACGGCAGGGATAACCTACGAGCAGTACTTC
CDR3 protein: CASSPTAGITYEQYF

V gene: TRBV7-2
D gene: -
J gene: TRBJ2-1
clone size: once
CDR3 DNA: TGTGCCAGCGGCCAGGGGAGCTCCTACAATGAGCAGTTCTTC
CDR3 protein: CASGQGSSYNEQFF

V gene: TRBV5-6
D gene: TRBD1
J gene: TRBJ1-2
clone size: few
CDR3 DNA: TGTGCCAGCAGCTCCTATCGGACAGGGAGTTATGGCTACACCTTC
CDR3 protein: CASSSYRTGSYGYTF

V gene: TRBV7-8
D gene: TRBD1
J gene: TRBJ2-3
clone size: -
CDR3 DNA: TGTGCCAGCAGCCTGGTTGAGGCAGGGGGTACAGATACGCAGTATTTT
CDR3 protein: CASSLVEAGGTDTQYF

V gene: TRBV28
D gene: -
J gene: TRBJ1-5
clone size: -
CDR3 DNA: TGTGCCAGCAGTGAGACCCGCGGAAGCAATCAGCCCCAGCATTTT
CDR3 protein: CASSETRGSNQPQHF

V gene: TRBV9
D gene: TRBD1
J gene: TRBJ1-5
clone size: -
CDR3 DNA: TGTGCCAGCAGCGTAGGGACAGGGGGTCAGCCCCAGCATTTT
CDR3 protein: CASSVGTGGQPQHF

V gene: TRBV7-2
D gene: TRBD2
J gene: TRBJ2-3
clone size: -
CDR3 DNA: TGTGCCAGCAGCCCCCCATTAGCGGGGGGCACAGATACGCAGTATTTT
CDR3 protein: CASSPPLAGGTDTQYF

V gene: TRBV30
D gene: TRBD1
J gene: TRBJ2-1
clone size: -
CDR3 DNA: TGTGCCTGGAGTGGGGACAGAGGGGTTGAGTTCTTC
CDR3 protein: CAWSGDRGVEFF